Sequencing of this T cell receptor (beta chain) was carried out in a study of cytomegalovirus exposure and HLA in healthy donors. This PCR relied on a set of 60 Vbeta primers and 13 Jbeta primers. Profiling relied on immunoSEQ multiplex PCR, and the TCRdb table lists in-frame clones only, not all of them. The sample contains under 150,000 clones, around three quarters of which appear only once. Notes on the study in general: Later analysis demonstrated an association between a missense DCLRE1C variant and TCR beta V- and J-gene trimming. Highly shared variants forming one cluster were likely a sequencing artifact.

Concerning this clone itself: Its antigen is unidentified.

The CDR3 spans 15 residues. Germline V gives CDR1 MRHNA, CDR2 SNTAGT. V lost 0 bases, J lost 2 bases, and 11 bases lay in between. The receptor was isolated from a man between 40 and 49 years old in good health and CMV-seronegative. The specimen was PBMCs. The J gene is TRBJ2-7, the V gene TRBV6-4, with a possible D match to TRBD2 (6 bases). CDR3 protein: CASSDSGSGTYEQYF. In DNA, the CDR3 is TGTGCCAGCAGTGACTCCGGGAGCGGAACCTACGAGCAGTACTTC.